Each of the 4 T cell receptor beta chains below was sequenced from the same sample in a study of blood T cells in healthy people across ages. Together with a sample-barcoded 5' primer, a J-beta primer mix was included in a second PCR lasting about 6 to 12 cycles. TCRdb passed the 5' RACE reads through MiXCR, listing each CDR3 protein once. The data hold more than 1 million distinct CDR3 sequences, with 40% to 45% observed a single time. Sequencing was carried out using blood. Every receptor here comes from a woman aged 55-70 years in good health.

Many counts were recorded for this clonotype. This chain connects TRBV9 to TRBJ2-7; 7 positions agree with TRBD2. Germline V lookup: CDR1 SGDLS, CDR2 YYNGEE. The CDR3 is made up of 14 amino acids. Trimming at V came to 7 bases and at J to 4 bases, leaving 11 bases not matched to a gene. The CDR3 reads CASSADGRRYEQYF. CDR3 DNA: TGTGCCAGCTCCGCTGACGGGAGGAGATACGAGCAGTACTTC.

This sequence joins TRBV3-1 and TRBJ2-1, with 8 bases identical to TRBD2. The end of the DNA aligns better with TRBJ2-7, so the J call may be wrong. CDR1 LGHDT and CDR2 YNNKEL come from the germline V gene (reference sequence). The CDR3 is made up of 16 amino acids. The CDR3 DNA is TGTGCCAGCAGTTCCCAAGCAGGGCGGGGGGTCGGCGAGCAGTACTTC. The encoded protein is CASSSQAGRGVGEQYF.

This sequence joins TRBV15 and TRBJ1-1; TRBD1 matches at 7 bases. The germline V gene encodes CDR1 LNHNV and CDR2 YYDKDF (reference sequence). CDR3 length: 17 amino acids. V shed 0 bases, J shed 3 bases, and the junction held 10 bases outside the gene matches. CDR3 amino acids: CATSRDLGGAGDTEAFF. The CDR3 bases are TGTGCCACCAGCAGAGATCTAGGGGGCGCCGGGGACACTGAAGCTTTCTTT.

This sequence joins TRBV5-1 and TRBJ2-3; the D call may be TRBD1 or TRBD2 (5 bases each). The CDR3 consists of 15 residues. Trimming cost V 1 base and J 2 bases, with 11 bases left between them. Looked up from germline, CDR1 is SGHRS and CDR2 is YFSETQ. The CDR3 DNA is TGCGCCAGCAGCTTGAGAGGGGTGGACACAGATACGCAGTATTTT. This sequence encodes CASSLRGVDTDTQYF.